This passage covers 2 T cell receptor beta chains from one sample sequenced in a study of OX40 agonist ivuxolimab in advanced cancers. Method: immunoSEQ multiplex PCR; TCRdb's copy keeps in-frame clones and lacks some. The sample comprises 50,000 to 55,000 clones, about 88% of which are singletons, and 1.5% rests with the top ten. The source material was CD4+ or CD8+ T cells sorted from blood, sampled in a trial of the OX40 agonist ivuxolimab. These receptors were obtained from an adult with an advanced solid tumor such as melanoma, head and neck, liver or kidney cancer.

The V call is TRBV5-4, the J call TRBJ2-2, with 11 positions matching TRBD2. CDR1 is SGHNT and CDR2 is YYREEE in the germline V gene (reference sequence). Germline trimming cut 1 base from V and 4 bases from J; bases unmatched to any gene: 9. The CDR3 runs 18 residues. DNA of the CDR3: TGTGCCAGCAGCTTGAATAGCGGGAGGGCTCAGGGCACCGGGGAGCTGTTTTTT. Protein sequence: CASSLNSGRAQGTGELFF. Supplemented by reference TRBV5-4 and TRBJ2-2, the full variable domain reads ETGVTQSPTHLIKTRGQQVTLRCSSQSGHNTVSWYQQALGQGPQFIFQYYREEENGRGNFPPRFSGLQFPNYSSELNVNALELDDSALYLCASSLNSGRAQGTGELFFGEGSRLTVL.

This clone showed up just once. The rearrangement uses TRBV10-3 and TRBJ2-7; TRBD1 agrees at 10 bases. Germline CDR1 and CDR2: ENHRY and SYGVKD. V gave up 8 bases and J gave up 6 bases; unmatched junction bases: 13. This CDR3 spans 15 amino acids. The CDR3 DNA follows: TGTGCCATCTCCCCCCCGAGGACAGGGGGGGCCGAGCAGTACTTC. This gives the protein CAISPPRTGGAEQYF.